These 32 T cell receptor beta chains originate from one sample sequenced in a study of STAT5B mutations in CD4+ large granular lymphocyte leukemia. The data were produced by immunoSEQ multiplex PCR, yet TCRdb's version contains in-frame clones alone and is incomplete. The sample comprises approximately 36,000 clones, around 75% of which are singletons, and approximately 0.6% rests with the top ten. Sequences were obtained from CD4+ T cells from blood buffy coats. Receptors were obtained from a human donor in good health.

CDR3 nucleotide sequence: TGTGCCAGCAGCTTAGGCGGCGCCGACTATGGCTACACCTTC. Translation gives CASSLGGADYGYTF. The chain recombines TRBV7-6 with TRBJ1-2; D is uncertain. This CDR3 is built from 14 residues. The V gene lost 1 base and the J gene lost 3 bases, with 9 bases spanning the gap. Looked up from germline, CDR1 is SGHVS and CDR2 is FNYEAQ.

The rearrangement uses TRBV27 and TRBJ1-1; no definite D call. The V gene's germline CDR1 is MNHEY and CDR2 SMNVEV (reference sequence). V shed 7 bases and J shed 5 bases, with 14 bases lying between them. The CDR3 sequence is 13 residues long. The DNA of the CDR3 is TGTGCCAGCAAAAGGGAGGAGGATACTGAAGCTTTCTTT. It yields the protein CASKREEDTEAFF.

Here the CDR3 DNA reads TGCGCCAGCAGCTCGAACGAAAACTCACCCCTCCACTTT. Translation: CASSSNENSPLHF. V usage is TRBV5-1 and J usage is TRBJ1-6, with D uncertain. Trimming pared 3 bases from V and 10 bases from J, leaving 11 bases between. Germline CDR1 and CDR2: SGHRS and YFSETQ. This CDR3 has 13 amino acids.

The rearrangement links TRBV5-1 to TRBJ2-7; D is unresolved. Trimming shortened V by 4 bases and J by 2 bases, and 10 bases separated the two germline ends. The CDR3 is 13 amino acids. The germline CDR1 and CDR2 sequences are SGHRS and YFSETQ. The chain's CDR3 is CASSGTLTYEQYF. The DNA for the CDR3 is TGCGCCAGCAGCGGCACCCTAACCTACGAGCAGTACTTC.

The chain links TRBV18 to TRBJ2-5, with 8 positions matching TRBD1. V lost 3 bases to trimming and J lost 5 bases; unmatched junction nucleotides: 8. The V gene's germline CDR1 is KGHSH and CDR2 LQKENI. The CDR3 contains 15 residues. The CDR3 DNA reads as TGTGCCAGCTCACCCGCCCCGACAGGGGCGGAGACCCAGTACTTC. Residues: CASSPAPTGAETQYF.

The chain joins TRBV5-8 to TRBJ2-5, with D perhaps being TRBD1 or TRBD2 (5 bases each). CDR1 is SGHTS, CDR2 YDEGEE, per germline. V lost 6 bases and J lost 5, with 14 bases in between. This CDR3 comprises 13 residues. CDR3 region: CASTPLGAETQYF. As DNA, the CDR3 is TGTGCCAGCACCCCACTAGGGGCCGAGACCCAGTACTTC.

The chain joins TRBV27 to TRBJ2-3; 11 nucleotides align to TRBD2. The CDR3 is made up of 17 amino acids. V gave up 4 bases and J gave up 1 base; unmatched junction bases: 7. Germline CDR1 is MNHEY and CDR2 is SMNVEV (reference sequence). For the CDR3, the DNA is TGTGCCAGCAGTTCCACGAGACTAGCGGGGCGCACAGATACGCAGTATTTT. Translating gives CASSSTRLAGRTDTQYF.

This clone has just a few counts. V and J are TRBV7-2 and TRBJ1-2; D remains ambiguous. CDR1 and CDR2 (germline): SGHTA, FQGNSA. The CDR3 runs 12 residues. V lost 5 bases to trimming and J lost 5 bases, with 9 bases between them. The CDR3 bases are TGTGCCAGCAGCGCTGTTGGGTATGGCTACACCTTC. It translates to CASSAVGYGYTF.

This clone was counted a few times. The chain employs TRBV27 and TRBJ1-2; D is perhaps TRBD1 (5 bases). The CDR3 is made up of 15 amino acids. Germline-derived CDR1 and CDR2 are MNHEY and SMNVEV (reference sequence). V gave up 6 bases and J gave up 1 base, with 15 bases separating them. This chain's CDR3 is CASSPRQLHNYGYTF. For the CDR3, the DNA is TGTGCCAGCAGCCCCCGACAGCTTCATAACTATGGCTACACCTTC.

The CDR3 is CAWSMSRDIHEQFF. The CDR3 nucleotides read TGTGCCTGGAGTATGTCCCGGGACATTCATGAGCAGTTCTTC. J is TRBJ2-1 and V is TRBV30; the D gene is possibly TRBD1 (6 bases). Looked up from germline, CDR1 is GTSNPN and CDR2 is SVGIG (reference sequence). Between the trimmed V and J ends, which lost 2 bases and 8 bases, there was a span of 16 bases. This CDR3 region has 14 residues.

The chain employs TRBV19 and TRBJ2-7, with TRBD1 matching 9 bases. Germline CDR1 LNHDA, CDR2 SQIVND (reference sequence). V trimming: 5 bases; J trimming: 5 bases; junction bases outside the gene matches: 4. The CDR3 has 13 residues. CDR3 bases: TGTGCCAGTAGTGAACAGGGGGCTGACGAGCAGTACTTC. Residues: CASSEQGADEQYF.

The chain has TRBV10-3 and TRBJ2-1; no reliable D call. The CDR3 is 14 amino acids. The V end was cut by 3 bases, the J end by 0 bases, with 6 bases between. Per germline, CDR1 ENHRY and CDR2 SYGVKD. CDR3 amino acids: CAISDWGSYNEQFF. CDR3 DNA sequence: TGTGCCATCAGTGACTGGGGCTCCTACAATGAGCAGTTCTTC.

The chain employs TRBV4-1 and TRBJ2-7; perhaps TRBD1 as D (5 bases). This CDR3 spans 16 amino acids. Between the trimmed V and J ends, which lost 1 base and 6 bases, there was a span of 19 bases. CDR1 is MGHRA and CDR2 is YSYEKL in the germline V gene. CDR3 sequence reads: CASSQGRSDKGREQYF. The CDR3 DNA reads TGCGCCAGCAGCCAAGGGAGATCTGATAAGGGGCGCGAGCAGTACTTC.

This chain uses TRBV5-1 with TRBJ1-6; D uncertain. The germline V gene has CDR1 SGHRS and CDR2 YFSETQ. Between the trimmed V and J ends, which lost 5 bases and 7 bases, there was a span of 7 bases. The CDR3 has 12 residues. The CDR3 protein is CASRQGNSPLHF. Here the CDR3 DNA reads TGCGCCAGCAGACAAGGGAATTCACCCCTCCACTTT.

This clone was found once. The chain links TRBV2 to TRBJ2-3, with 7 bases fitting TRBD1. This CDR3 is 14 amino acids long. The J segment lost 6 bases and the V segment lost 4 bases, leaving 7 bases of the junction unmatched. Germline CDR1 and CDR2: SNHLY and FYNNEI. CDR3 coding DNA: TGTGCCAGCAGTGCAGGGGGAGAGTTGGATACGCAGTATTTT. Translated: CASSAGGELDTQYF.

J is TRBJ2-2 and V is TRBV6-4, with TRBD2 matching over 10 bases. Per germline, CDR1 MRHNA and CDR2 SNTAGT. After removal of 3 bases from V and 4 bases from J, the junction contained 2 bases not matched to a gene. The CDR3 runs 15 residues. The CDR3 spells CASSELAGVTGELFF. The CDR3 nucleotides read TGTGCCAGCAGTGAGCTAGCGGGGGTCACCGGGGAGCTGTTTTTT.

This clone came up a few times. The rearrangement links TRBV2 to TRBJ1-2; D is perhaps TRBD1 (6 bases). Germline-derived CDR1 and CDR2 are SNHLY and FYNNEI. The CDR3 runs 16 residues. Between the trimmed V and J ends, which lost 6 bases and 5 bases, there was a span of 22 bases. For the CDR3, the DNA is TGTGCCAGCAGGTCAAGGGGAGGGGGGAGTTTTTATGGCTACACCTTC. This sequence encodes CASRSRGGGSFYGYTF.

This chain connects TRBV7-2 to TRBJ1-5, with D possibly being TRBD1 (5 bases). Trimming cost V 6 bases and J 2 bases, with 14 bases left between them. In germline, CDR1 is SGHTA, CDR2 FQGNSA. The CDR3 spans 15 residues. The CDR3 sequence is CASRASGGGNQPQHF. CDR3 coding DNA: TGTGCCAGCAGAGCGTCGGGGGGGGGCAATCAGCCCCAGCATTTT.

V usage is TRBV9 and J usage is TRBJ1-3; maybe TRBD1 (6 bases). The CDR3 runs 15 residues. Between the trimmed V and J ends, which lost 2 bases and 6 bases, there was a span of 15 bases. The germline V gene encodes CDR1 SGDLS and CDR2 YYNGEE. The CDR3 sequence: CASSVRGELPNTIYF. The DNA of the CDR3 is TGTGCCAGCAGCGTTAGGGGGGAACTTCCAAACACCATATATTTT. The complete variable domain, with remaining parts taken from reference TRBV9 and TRBJ1-3, reads DSGVTQTPKHLITATGQRVTLRCSPRSGDLSVYWYQQSLDQGLQFLIQYYNGEERAKGNILERFSAQQFPDLHSELNLSSLELGDSALYFCASSVRGELPNTIYFGEGSWLTVV.

The genes are TRBV7-7 and TRBJ2-5, with D maybe TRBD1 (6 bases). V gave up 1 base and J gave up 0 bases, with 12 bases separating them. There are 16 residues in the CDR3. CDR1 and CDR2 (germline): SSHAT, FNYEAQ (reference sequence). The DNA for the CDR3 is TGTGCCAGCAGCTTAGGGGACAAAGGGTACCAAGAGACCCAGTACTTC. Its protein product is CASSLGDKGYQETQYF.

The V and J genes are TRBV6-5 and TRBJ2-2; 11 positions match TRBD2. The V segment lost 5 bases and the J segment 3 bases; nucleotides outside the gene matches: 2. CDR3 length equals 15 residues. Germline loops: CDR1 MNHEY, CDR2 SVGAGI. The DNA for the CDR3 is TGTGCCAGCAGTGGGACTAGCGGATACACCGGGGAGCTGTTTTTT. It translates to CASSGTSGYTGELFF.

This clone came up a few times. V is TRBV2 and J is TRBJ2-7; 9 positions agree with TRBD1. In germline, CDR1 is SNHLY, CDR2 FYNNEI. The CDR3 contains 14 residues. V lost 6 bases and J lost 2; bases outside the gene matches: 5. For the CDR3, the DNA is TGTGCCAGCAGAGACAGGGGGAACGCCTACGAGCAGTACTTC. It codes for CASRDRGNAYEQYF. The full variable domain, its missing parts supplied by reference TRBV2 and TRBJ2-7, is EPEVTQTPSHQVTQMGQEVILRCVPISNHLYFYWYRQILGQKVEFLVSFYNNEISEKSEIFDDQFSVERPDGSNFTLKIRSTKLEDSAMYFCASRDRGNAYEQYFGPGTRLTVT.

CDR3 DNA: TGTGCCAGCTCACCTCCGGGACTAGCGGGAACCAATGAGCAGTTCTTC. It encodes CASSPPGLAGTNEQFF. The V and J genes are TRBV18 and TRBJ2-1; 13 positions agree with TRBD2. CDR3 size: 16 residues. CDR1 and CDR2 (germline): KGHSH, LQKENI. V was pared by 3 bases and J by 6 bases, with 5 bases of the junction left unmatched.

This clone was seen only a few times. V gene TRBV5-1 combines with J gene TRBJ2-5; D uncertain. Germline V gene lookup returns CDR1 SGHRS and CDR2 YFSETQ. CDR3 length: 13 amino acids. The V end was cut by 3 bases, the J end by 0 bases, with 6 bases between. CDR3 coding DNA: TGCGCCAGCAGCTCCCCGTACCAAGAGACCCAGTACTTC. Translating gives CASSSPYQETQYF. Full variable domain (remainder filled in from reference TRBV5-1 and TRBJ2-5): KAGVTQTPRYLIKTRGQQVTLSCSPISGHRSVSWYQQTPGQGLQFLFEYFSETQRNKGNFPGRFSGRQFSNSRSEMNVSTLELGDSALYLCASSSPYQETQYFGPGTRLLVL.

The chain joins TRBV4-3 to TRBJ2-7; 9 nucleotides line up with TRBD1. CDR1 and CDR2 (germline): LGHNA, YSLEER. The CDR3 spans 16 residues. Trimming took 0 bases from V and 4 from J; bases not matched to a gene: 7. CDR3 in DNA: TGCGCCAGCAGCCAAGATTCGGGACAGGGATGGTACGAGCAGTACTTC. It encodes CASSQDSGQGWYEQYF.

The chain employs TRBV6-1 and TRBJ2-3; no definite D call. There are 14 residues in the CDR3. V dropped 5 bases and J dropped 0 bases, with 9 bases sitting between them. The germline V gene encodes CDR1 MNHNS and CDR2 SASEGT. The CDR3 DNA sequence: TGTGCCAGCAGTATGACACAGAGCACAGATACGCAGTATTTT. Translating gives CASSMTQSTDTQYF.

This clone was observed once. In DNA form, the CDR3 reads TGTGCCAGCAGCTTAGACGTAGAGGGGACCGGGGAGCTGTTTTTT. Translating gives CASSLDVEGTGELFF. The rearrangement uses TRBV7-9 and TRBJ2-2; D is possibly TRBD1 or TRBD2 (5 bases each). CDR1 and CDR2 (germline): SEHNR, FQNEAQ (reference sequence). V lost 1 base, J lost 5 bases, and 11 bases lay in between. The CDR3 spans 15 residues.

The chain recombines TRBV25-1 with TRBJ1-2; D gene ambiguous. Germline CDR1 and CDR2: MGHDK and SYGVNS. The CDR3 has 15 amino acids. V was cut by 1 base and J by 4 bases, with 13 bases left in between. The CDR3, as DNA: TGTGCCAGCAGTGAATCCCCGAGCCGGGTCTATGGCTACACCTTC. Translation: CASSESPSRVYGYTF.

This rearrangement joins TRBV7-2 to TRBJ2-1; D might be TRBD2 (6 bases). The CDR3 contains 14 residues. V lost 5 bases to trimming and J lost 7 bases, with 15 bases between them. Germline-derived CDR1 and CDR2 are SGHTA and FQGNSA. CDR3 amino acids: CASSQDGRGNEQFF. The CDR3 bases are TGTGCCAGCAGCCAAGACGGGAGAGGGAATGAGCAGTTCTTC. The variable domain in full, with the rest retrieved from reference TRBV7-2 and TRBJ2-1, is GAGVSQSPSNKVTEKGKDVELRCDPISGHTALYWYRQSLGQGLEFLIYFQGNSAPDKSGLPSDRFSAERTGGSVSTLTIQRTQQEDSAVYLCASSQDGRGNEQFFGPGTRLTVL.

This clone has just a few counts. The chain joins TRBV2 to TRBJ1-6, with D unclear. Trimming took off 9 bases at V and 10 bases at J, with 16 bases between the two ends. Germline CDR1 is SNHLY and CDR2 is FYNNEI. The CDR3 covers 13 residues. This chain's CDR3 is CASHGQTISPLHF. The CDR3 DNA is TGTGCCAGTCATGGGCAGACAATCTCACCCCTCCACTTT.

This clone was detected a few times. The chain has TRBV29-1 and TRBJ2-3; D is unclear. Trimming took off 4 bases at V and 2 bases at J, with 7 bases between the two ends. This CDR3 is built from 12 residues. Germline CDR1 and CDR2: SQVTM and ANQGSEA. The CDR3 loop reads CSVGGNTDTQYF. CDR3 in DNA: TGCAGCGTTGGTGGGAACACAGATACGCAGTATTTT.

The chain links TRBV6-6 to TRBJ2-7; TRBD1 aligns across 12 bases. V lost 6 bases to trimming and J lost 1 base; unmatched junction nucleotides: 4. The germline CDR1 and CDR2 sequences are MNHNY and SVGAGI (reference sequence). CDR3 length equals 15 residues. CDR3 in amino acids: CASRPGQGASYEQYF. CDR3 DNA sequence: TGTGCCAGCAGACCGGGACAGGGGGCTTCCTACGAGCAGTACTTC.